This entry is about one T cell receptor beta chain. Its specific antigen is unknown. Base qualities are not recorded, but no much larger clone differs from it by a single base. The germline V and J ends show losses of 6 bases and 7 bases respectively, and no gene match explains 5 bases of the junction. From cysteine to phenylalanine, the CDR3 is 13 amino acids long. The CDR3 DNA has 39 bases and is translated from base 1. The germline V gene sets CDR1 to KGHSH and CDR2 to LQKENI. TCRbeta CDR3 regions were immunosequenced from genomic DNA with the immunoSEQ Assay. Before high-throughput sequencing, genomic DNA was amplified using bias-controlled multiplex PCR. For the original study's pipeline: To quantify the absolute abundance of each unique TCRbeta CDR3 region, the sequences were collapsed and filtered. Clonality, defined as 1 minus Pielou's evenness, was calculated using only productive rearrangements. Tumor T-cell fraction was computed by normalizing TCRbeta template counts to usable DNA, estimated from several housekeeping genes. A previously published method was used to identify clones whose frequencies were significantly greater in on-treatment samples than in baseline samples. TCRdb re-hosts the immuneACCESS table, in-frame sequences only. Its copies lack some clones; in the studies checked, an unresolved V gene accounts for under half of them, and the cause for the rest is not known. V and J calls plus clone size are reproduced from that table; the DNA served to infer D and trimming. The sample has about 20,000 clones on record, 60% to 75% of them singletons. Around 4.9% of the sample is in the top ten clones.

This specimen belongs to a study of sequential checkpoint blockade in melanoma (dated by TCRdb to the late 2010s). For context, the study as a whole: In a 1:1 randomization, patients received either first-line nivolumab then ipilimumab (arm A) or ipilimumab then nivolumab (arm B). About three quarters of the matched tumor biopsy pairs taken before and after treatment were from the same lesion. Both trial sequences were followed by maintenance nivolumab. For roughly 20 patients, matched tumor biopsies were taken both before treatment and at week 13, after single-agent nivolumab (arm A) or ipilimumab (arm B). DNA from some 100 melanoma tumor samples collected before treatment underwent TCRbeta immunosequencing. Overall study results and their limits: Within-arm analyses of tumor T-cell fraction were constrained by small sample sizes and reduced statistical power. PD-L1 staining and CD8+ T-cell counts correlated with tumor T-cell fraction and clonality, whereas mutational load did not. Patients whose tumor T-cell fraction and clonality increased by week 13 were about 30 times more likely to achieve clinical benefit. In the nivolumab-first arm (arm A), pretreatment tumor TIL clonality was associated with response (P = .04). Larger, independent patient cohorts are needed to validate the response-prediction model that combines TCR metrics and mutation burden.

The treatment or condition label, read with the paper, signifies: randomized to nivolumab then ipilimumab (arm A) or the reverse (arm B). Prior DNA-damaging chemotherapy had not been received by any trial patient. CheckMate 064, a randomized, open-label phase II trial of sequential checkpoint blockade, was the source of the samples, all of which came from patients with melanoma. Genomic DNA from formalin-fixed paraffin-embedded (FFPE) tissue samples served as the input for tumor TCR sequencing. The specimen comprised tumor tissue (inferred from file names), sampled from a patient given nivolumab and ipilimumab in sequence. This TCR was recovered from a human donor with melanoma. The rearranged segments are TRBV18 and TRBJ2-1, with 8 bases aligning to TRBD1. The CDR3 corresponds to CASSGQGSNEQFF. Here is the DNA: TGTGCCAGCTCCGGACAGGGTTCGAATGAGCAGTTCTTC.